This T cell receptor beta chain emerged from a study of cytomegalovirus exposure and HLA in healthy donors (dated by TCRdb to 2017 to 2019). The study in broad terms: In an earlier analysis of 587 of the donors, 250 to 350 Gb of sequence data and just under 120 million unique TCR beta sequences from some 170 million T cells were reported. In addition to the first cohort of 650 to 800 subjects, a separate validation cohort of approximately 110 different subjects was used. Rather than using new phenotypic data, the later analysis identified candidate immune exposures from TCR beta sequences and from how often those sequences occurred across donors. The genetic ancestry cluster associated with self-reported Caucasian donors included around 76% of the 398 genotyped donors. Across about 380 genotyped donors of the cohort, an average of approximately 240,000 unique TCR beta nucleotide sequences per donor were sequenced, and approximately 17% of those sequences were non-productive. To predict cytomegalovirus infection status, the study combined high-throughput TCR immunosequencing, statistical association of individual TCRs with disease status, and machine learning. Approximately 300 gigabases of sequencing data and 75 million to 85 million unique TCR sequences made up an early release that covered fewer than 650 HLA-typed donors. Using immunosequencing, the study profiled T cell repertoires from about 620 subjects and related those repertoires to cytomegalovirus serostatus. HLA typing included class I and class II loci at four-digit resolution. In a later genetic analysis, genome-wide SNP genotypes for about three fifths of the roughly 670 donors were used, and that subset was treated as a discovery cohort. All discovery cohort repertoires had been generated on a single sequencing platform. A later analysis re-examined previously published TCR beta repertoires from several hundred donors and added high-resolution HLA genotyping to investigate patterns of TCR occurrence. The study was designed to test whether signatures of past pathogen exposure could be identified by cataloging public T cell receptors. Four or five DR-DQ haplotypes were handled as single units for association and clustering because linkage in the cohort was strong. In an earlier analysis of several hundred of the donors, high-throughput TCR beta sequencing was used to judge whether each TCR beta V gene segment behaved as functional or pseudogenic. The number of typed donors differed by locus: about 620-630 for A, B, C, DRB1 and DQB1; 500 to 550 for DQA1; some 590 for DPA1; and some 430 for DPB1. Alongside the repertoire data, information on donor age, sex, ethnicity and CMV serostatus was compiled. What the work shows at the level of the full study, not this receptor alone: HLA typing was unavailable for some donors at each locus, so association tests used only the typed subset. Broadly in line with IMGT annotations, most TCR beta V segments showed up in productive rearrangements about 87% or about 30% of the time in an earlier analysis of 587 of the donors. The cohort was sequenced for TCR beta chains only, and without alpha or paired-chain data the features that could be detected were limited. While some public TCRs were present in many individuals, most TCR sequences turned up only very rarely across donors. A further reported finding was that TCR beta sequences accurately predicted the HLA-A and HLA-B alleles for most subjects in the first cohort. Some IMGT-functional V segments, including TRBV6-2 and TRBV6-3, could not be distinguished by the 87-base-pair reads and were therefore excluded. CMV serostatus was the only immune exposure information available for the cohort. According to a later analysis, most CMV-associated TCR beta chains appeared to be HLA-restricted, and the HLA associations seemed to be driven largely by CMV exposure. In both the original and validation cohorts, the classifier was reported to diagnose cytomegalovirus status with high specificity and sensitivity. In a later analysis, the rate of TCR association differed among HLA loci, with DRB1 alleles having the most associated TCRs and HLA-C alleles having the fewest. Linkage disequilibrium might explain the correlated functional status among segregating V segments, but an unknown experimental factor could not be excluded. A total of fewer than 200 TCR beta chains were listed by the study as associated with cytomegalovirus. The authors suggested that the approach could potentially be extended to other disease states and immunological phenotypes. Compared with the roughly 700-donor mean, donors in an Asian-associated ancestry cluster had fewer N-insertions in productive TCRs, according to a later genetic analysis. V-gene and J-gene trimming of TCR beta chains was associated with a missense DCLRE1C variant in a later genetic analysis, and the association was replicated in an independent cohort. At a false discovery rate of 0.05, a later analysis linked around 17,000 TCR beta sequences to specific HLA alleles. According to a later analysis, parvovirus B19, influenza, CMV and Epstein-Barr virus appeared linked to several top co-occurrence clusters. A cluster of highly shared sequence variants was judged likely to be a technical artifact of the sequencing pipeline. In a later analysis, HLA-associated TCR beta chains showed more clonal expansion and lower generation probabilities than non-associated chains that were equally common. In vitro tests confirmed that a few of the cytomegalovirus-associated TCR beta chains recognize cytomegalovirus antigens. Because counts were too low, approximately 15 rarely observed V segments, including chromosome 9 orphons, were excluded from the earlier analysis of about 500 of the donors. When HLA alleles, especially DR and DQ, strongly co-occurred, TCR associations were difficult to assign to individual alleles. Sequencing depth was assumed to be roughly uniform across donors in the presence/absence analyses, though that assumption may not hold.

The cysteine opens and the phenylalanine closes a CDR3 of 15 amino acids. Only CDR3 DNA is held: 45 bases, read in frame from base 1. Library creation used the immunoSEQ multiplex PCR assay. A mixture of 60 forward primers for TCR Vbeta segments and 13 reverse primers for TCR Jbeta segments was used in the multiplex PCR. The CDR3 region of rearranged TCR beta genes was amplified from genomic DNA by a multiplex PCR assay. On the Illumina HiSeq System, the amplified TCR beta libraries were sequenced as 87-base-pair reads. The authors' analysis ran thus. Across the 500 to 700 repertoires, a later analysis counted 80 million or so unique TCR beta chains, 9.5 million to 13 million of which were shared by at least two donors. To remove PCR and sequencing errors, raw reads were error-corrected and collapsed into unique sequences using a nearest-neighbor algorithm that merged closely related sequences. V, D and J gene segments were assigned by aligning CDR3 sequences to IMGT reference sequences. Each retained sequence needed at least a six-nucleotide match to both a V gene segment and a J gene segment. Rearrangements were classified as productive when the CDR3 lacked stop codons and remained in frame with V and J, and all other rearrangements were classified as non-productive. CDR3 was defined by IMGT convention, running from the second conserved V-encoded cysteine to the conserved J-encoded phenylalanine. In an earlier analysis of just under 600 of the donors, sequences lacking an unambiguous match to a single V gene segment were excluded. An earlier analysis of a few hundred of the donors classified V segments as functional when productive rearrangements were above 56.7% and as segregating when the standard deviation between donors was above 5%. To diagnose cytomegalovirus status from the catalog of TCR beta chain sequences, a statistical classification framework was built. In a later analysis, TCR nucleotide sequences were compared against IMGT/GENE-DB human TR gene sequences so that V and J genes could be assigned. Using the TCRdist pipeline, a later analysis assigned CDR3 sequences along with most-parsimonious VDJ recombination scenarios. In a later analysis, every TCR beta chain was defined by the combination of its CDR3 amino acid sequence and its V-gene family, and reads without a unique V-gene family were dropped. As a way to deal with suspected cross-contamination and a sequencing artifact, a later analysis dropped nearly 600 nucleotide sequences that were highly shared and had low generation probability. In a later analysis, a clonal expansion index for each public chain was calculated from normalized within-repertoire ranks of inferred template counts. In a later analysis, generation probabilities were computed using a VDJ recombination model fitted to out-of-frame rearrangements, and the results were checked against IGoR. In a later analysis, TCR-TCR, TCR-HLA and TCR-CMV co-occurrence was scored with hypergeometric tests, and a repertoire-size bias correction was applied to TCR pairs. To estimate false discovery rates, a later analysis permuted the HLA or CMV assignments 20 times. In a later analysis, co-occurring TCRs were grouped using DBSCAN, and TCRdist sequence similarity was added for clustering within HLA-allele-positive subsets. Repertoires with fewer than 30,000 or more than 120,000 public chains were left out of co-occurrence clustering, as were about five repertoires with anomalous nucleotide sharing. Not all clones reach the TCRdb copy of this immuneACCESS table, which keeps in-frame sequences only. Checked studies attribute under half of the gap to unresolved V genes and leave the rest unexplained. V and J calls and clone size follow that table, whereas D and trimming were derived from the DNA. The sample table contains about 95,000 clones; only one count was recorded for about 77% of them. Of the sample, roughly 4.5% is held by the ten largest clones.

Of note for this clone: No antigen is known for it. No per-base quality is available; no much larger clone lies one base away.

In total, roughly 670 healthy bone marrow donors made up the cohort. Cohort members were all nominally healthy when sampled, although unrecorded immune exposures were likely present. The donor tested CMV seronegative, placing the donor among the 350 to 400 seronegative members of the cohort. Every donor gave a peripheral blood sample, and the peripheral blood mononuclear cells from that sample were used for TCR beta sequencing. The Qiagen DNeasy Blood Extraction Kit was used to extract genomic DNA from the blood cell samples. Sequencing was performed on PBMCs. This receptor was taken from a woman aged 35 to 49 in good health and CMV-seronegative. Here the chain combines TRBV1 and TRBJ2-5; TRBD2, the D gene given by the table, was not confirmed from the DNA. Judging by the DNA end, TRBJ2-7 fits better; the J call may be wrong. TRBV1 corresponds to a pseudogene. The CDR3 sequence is CTSSQAIGSRYEQYF. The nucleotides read TGCACCAGCAGCCAAGCAATTGGGTCGAGGTACGAGCAGTACTTC.